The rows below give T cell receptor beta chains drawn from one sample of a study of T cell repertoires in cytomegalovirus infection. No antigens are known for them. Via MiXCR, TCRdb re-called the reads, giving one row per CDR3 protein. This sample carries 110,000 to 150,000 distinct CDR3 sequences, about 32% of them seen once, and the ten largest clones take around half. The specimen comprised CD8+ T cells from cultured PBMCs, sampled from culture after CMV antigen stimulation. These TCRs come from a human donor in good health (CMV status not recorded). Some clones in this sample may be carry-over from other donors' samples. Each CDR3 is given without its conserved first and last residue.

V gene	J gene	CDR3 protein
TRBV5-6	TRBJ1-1	ASSFAGSTEAF
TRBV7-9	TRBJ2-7	ASSLIGQVPYEQY
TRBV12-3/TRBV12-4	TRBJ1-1	ASSLMGLNTEAF
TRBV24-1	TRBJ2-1	ATSVAGSNYNEQF
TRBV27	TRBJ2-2	ASTPWSGGNTGELF
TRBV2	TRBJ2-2	ASSAGAGLLLNTGELF
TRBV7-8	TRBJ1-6	ASSLEDGGAYYNSPLH
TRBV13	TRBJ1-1	ASSLGSGITEAF
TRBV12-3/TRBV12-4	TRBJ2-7	ASSSPDHRGSYEQY
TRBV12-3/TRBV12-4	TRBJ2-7	ASSLFRGGINEQY
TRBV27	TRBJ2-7	ASGKEAIDGAGIPYEQY
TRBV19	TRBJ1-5	ASSIAPAVFSFDQPQH
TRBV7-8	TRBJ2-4	ASSLAQGRENIQY
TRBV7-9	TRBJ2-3	ASSPMRDLSPTDTQY
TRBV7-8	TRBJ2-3	ASSYKGGTDTQY
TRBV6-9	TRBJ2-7	ASARLANYEQY
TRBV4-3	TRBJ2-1	ASSQANLAGNEQF
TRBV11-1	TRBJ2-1	ASTLSVNNEQF
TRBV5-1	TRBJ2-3	ASRPGTSGDTQY
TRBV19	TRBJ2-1	ASSIGAGGFEQF